Each of the 3 T cell receptor beta chains below was sequenced from the same sample in a study of cytomegalovirus exposure and HLA in healthy donors. Both 60 Vbeta primers and 13 Jbeta primers went into the PCR. Data came from immunoSEQ multiplex PCR; TCRdb stores just in-frame clones and leaves some out. The sample includes a few hundred thousand clones, roughly 70% seen only once; the top ten take 1.8%. The source material was PBMCs. These receptors all stem from a woman younger than 45 in good health and CMV-seronegative.

V and J are TRBV10-3 and TRBJ2-5; D possibly corresponds to TRBD1 (5 bases). CDR1 ENHRY and CDR2 SYGVKD come from the germline V gene. V shed 6 bases and J shed 2 bases, with 10 bases lying between them. The CDR3 extends over 13 amino acids. CDR3 sequence (DNA): TGTGCCATCAGGGACATAGCACAAGAGACCCAGTACTTC. As protein: CAIRDIAQETQYF.

The chain carries TRBV6-1 and TRBJ2-2; TRBD1 is a possible D gene (6 bases). V was shortened by 8 bases and J by 1 base, with 14 bases between the two germline ends. This CDR3 has 15 amino acids. CDR1 and CDR2 (germline): MNHNS, SASEGT. In DNA form, the CDR3 reads TGTGCCAGCCGTTTGGGGGCCGTGAACACCGGGGAGCTGTTTTTT. Its translation is CASRLGAVNTGELFF.

The chain carries TRBV9 and TRBJ2-5; TRBD2 agrees at 9 bases. Trimming at V came to 0 bases and at J to 2 bases, leaving 5 bases not matched to a gene. The CDR3 has 16 amino acids. Germline assignment: CDR1 SGDLS and CDR2 YYNGEE. The CDR3 spells CASSVGGGGVQETQYF. CDR3 DNA: TGTGCCAGCAGCGTAGGGGGCGGGGGGGTTCAAGAGACCCAGTACTTC.